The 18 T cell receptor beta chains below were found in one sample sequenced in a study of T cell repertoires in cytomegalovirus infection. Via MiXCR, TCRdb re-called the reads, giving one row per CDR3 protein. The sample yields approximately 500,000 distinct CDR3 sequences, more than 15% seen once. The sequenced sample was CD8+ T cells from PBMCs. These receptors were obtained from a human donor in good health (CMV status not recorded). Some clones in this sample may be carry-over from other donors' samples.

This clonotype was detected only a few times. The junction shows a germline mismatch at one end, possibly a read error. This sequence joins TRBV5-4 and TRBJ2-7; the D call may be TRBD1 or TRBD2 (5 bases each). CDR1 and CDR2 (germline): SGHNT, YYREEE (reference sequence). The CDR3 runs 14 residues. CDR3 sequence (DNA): TGTGCCAGCAGGTTGGAGCAGGGAGACTACGAGCAGTACTTC. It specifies CASRLEQGDYEQYF. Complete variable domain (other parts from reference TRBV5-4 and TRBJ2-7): ETGVTQSPTHLIKTRGQQVTLRCSSQSGHNTVSWYQQALGQGPQFIFQYYREEENGRGNFPPRFSGLQFPNYSSELNVNALELDDSALYLCASRLEQGDYEQYFGPGTRLTVT.

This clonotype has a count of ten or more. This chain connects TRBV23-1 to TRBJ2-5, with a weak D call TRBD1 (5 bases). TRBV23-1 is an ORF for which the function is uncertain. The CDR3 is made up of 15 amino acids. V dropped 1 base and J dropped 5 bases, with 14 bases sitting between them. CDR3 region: CASSQWAGLSETQYF. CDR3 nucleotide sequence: TGCGCCAGCAGTCAATGGGCAGGGCTGTCGGAGACCCAGTACTTC.

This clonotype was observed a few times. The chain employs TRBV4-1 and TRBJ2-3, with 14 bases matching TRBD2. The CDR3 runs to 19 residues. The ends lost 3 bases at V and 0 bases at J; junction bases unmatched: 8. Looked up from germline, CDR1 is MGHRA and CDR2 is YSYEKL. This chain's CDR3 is CASSHPGTSGGTSTDTQYF. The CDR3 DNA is TGCGCCAGCAGCCATCCCGGGACTAGCGGGGGTACTAGCACAGATACGCAGTATTTT.

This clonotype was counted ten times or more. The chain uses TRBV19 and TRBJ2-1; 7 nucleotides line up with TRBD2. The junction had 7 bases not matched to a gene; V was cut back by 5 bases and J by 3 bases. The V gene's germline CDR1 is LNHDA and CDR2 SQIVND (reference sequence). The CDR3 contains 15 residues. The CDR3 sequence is CASSSPRDYYNEQFF. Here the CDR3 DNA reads TGTGCCAGTAGTTCCCCAAGGGACTACTACAATGAGCAGTTCTTC.

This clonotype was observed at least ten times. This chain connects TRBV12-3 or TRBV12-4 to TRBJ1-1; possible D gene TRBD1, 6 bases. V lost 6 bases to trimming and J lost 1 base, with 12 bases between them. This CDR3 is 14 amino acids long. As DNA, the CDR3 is TGTGCCAGCAGCACACAGGGTTCGAACACTGAAGCTTTCTTT. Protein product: CASSTQGSNTEAFF.

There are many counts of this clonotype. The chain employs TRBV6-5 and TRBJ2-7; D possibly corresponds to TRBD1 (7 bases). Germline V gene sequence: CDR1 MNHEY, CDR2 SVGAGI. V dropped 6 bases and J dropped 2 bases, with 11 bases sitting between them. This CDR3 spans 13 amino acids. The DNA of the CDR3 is TGTGCCAGCAGGATCAGGGGGGCCTACGAGCAGTACTTC. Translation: CASRIRGAYEQYF.

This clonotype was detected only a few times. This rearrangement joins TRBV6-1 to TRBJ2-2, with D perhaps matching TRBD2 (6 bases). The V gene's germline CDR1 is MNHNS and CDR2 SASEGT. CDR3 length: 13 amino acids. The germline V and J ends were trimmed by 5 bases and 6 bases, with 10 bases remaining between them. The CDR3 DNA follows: TGTGCCAGCAGTTATATAGCGGCCGGGGAGCTGTTTTTT. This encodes CASSYIAAGELFF.

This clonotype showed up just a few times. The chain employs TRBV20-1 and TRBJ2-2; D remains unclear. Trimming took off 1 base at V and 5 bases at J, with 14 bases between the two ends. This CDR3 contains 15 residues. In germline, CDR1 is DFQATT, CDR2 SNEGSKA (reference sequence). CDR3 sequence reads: CSARGKGLFTGELFF. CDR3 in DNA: TGCAGTGCTAGAGGGAAAGGGCTTTTTACCGGGGAGCTGTTTTTT.

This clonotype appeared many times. DNA of the CDR3: TGTGCCAGCAGCTTCGAAGGAATCACAGATACGCAGTATTTT. Translation gives CASSFEGITDTQYF. The chain combines TRBV7-9 with TRBJ2-3; no definite D call. CDR1 is SEHNR and CDR2 is FQNEAQ in the germline V gene (reference sequence). The length of the CDR3 is 14 residues. Trimming pared 3 bases from V and 2 bases from J, leaving 9 bases between. The full variable domain, completed using reference TRBV7-9 and TRBJ2-3, is DTGVSQNPRHKITKRGQNVTFRCDPISEHNRLYWYRQTLGQGPEFLTYFQNEAQLEKSRLLSDRFSAERPKGSFSTLEIQRTEQGDSAMYLCASSFEGITDTQYFGPGTRLTVL.

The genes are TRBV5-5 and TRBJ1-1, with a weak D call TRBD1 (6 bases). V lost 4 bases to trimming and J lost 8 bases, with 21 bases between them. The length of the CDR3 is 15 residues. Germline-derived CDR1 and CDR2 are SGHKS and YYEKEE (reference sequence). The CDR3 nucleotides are TGTGCCAGCAGCCGCGGGACAAGCGTCGGCAGGGAAGCTTTCTTT. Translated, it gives CASSRGTSVGREAFF.

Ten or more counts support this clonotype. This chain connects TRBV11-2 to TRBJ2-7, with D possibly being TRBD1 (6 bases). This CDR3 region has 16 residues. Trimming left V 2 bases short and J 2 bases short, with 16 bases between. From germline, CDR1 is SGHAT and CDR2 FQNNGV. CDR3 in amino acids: CASSLRKDSSPYEQYF. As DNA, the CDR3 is TGTGCCAGCAGCTTACGGAAGGACAGCTCACCCTACGAGCAGTACTTC.

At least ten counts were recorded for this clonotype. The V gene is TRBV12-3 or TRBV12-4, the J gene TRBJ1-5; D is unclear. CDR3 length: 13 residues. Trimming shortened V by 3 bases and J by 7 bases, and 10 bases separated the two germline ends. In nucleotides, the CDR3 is TGTGCCAGCAGTTTGCCCCCCGGGCAGCCCCAGCATTTT. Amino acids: CASSLPPGQPQHF.

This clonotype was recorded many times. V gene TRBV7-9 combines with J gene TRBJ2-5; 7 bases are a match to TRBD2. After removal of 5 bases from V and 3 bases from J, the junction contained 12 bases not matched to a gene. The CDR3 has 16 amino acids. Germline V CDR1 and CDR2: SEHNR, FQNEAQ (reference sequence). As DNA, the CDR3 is TGTGCCAGCAGCGCAGCCGTGGGACTACTCAAAGAGACCCAGTACTTC. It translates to CASSAAVGLLKETQYF. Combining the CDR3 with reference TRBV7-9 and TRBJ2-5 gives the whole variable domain DTGVSQNPRHKITKRGQNVTFRCDPISEHNRLYWYRQTLGQGPEFLTYFQNEAQLEKSRLLSDRFSAERPKGSFSTLEIQRTEQGDSAMYLCASSAAVGLLKETQYFGPGTRLLVL.

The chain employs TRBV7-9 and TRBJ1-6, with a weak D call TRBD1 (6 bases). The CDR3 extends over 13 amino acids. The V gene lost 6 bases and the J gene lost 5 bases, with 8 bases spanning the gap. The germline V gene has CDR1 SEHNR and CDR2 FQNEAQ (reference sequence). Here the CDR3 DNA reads TGTGCCAGCAGAGACAGGCATAATTCACCCCTCCACTTT. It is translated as CASRDRHNSPLHF.

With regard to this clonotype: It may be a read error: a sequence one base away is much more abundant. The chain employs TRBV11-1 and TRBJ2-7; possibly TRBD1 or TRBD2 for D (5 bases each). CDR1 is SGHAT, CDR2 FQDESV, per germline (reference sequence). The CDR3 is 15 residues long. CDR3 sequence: CSSSLGLGTTYEQYF. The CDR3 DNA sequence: TGTTCCAGCAGCTTAGGTCTGGGGACGACCTACGAGCAGTACTTC.

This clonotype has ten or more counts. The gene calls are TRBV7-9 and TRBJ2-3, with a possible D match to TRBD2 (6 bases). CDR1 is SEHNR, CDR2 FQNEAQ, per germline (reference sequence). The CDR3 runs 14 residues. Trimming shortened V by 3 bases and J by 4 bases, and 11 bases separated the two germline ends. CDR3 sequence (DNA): TGTGCCAGCAGCTTGAAACTAGCACCAGATACGCAGTATTTT. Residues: CASSLKLAPDTQYF.

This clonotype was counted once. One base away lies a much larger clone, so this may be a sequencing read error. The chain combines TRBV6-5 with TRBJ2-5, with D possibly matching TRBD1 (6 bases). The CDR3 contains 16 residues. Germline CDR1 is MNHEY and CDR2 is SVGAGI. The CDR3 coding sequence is TGTGCCAGCAGTTACTCGATCGTGGGGGCAGGGGAGATCCAGTACTTC. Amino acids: CASSYSIVGAGEIQYF.

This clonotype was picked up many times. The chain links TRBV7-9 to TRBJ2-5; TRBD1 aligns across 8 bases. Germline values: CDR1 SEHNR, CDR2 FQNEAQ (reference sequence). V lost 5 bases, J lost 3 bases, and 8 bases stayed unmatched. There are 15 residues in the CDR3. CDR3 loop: CASSGPRTGKETQYF. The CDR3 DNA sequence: TGTGCCAGCAGCGGACCCCGGACAGGGAAAGAGACCCAGTACTTC. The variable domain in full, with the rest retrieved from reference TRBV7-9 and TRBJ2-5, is DTGVSQNPRHKITKRGQNVTFRCDPISEHNRLYWYRQTLGQGPEFLTYFQNEAQLEKSRLLSDRFSAERPKGSFSTLEIQRTEQGDSAMYLCASSGPRTGKETQYFGPGTRLLVL.